Listed below are T cell receptor beta chains from one sample, sequenced in a study of blood T cell repertoires in COVID-19. Sequenced by immunoSEQ multiplex PCR; TCRdb stores in-frame clones only, minus some. The sample gives about 180,000 clones, roughly three quarters of which show up once; roughly 10% is in the top ten. Sequencing used peripheral blood. The source of these receptors is a woman of 80 years or more with COVID-19, enrolled during active disease. Each CDR3 is given without its conserved first and last residue. Fields, in order: J gene, V gene, CDR3 protein.

TRBJ2-3,TRBV6-1,ASSEYAGGLYTDTQY
TRBJ1-2,TRBV9,ASSTGHPGIDGYT
TRBJ2-2,TRBV4-2,ASSQPGTSGHRELF
TRBJ2-7,TRBV6-1,ASSEGRTGLSYEQY
TRBJ2-1,TRBV28,ATLKTGGYNEQF
TRBJ1-2,TRBV19,ASTRGGWEDGYT
TRBJ2-7,TRBV27,ASSRQGGPYEQY
TRBJ2-3,TRBV4-2,ASSPFAGGTDTQY
TRBJ1-5,TRBV6-2/TRBV6-3,ASSYVPRVLPPGQPQH
TRBJ2-5,TRBV6-2/TRBV6-3,ASSYRLAGWETQY
TRBJ1-1,TRBV5-5,ASSFGSEAF
TRBJ2-2,TRBV10-3,AISEVQGDGELF
TRBJ2-7,TRBV6-1,ASSVGHGSIPYEQY
TRBJ1-2,TRBV12-3/TRBV12-4,ASSFKRVGGYT
TRBJ2-7,TRBV28,ASRGTGGWGEQY
TRBJ1-5,TRBV28,ASDRGNQPQH
TRBJ1-2,TRBV5-1,ASSPMTGGYGYT
TRBJ2-7,TRBV5-1,ASSVAGDSYEQY
TRBJ1-5,TRBV12-3/TRBV12-4,ASSFVGDQPQH
TRBJ2-1,TRBV7-9,ASTPYSGGAHEQF
TRBJ1-1,TRBV7-9,ASSHLREVAF
TRBJ1-2,TRBV7-9,ASSFTGGAGGYT
TRBJ2-1,TRBV15,ATEVGGSYNEQF
TRBJ2-5,TRBV27,ASRRQGARETQY
TRBJ2-7,TRBV24-1,ATSSGQGPGEQY
TRBJ2-7,TRBV5-6,ASSTDRSYEQY
TRBJ2-2,TRBV7-8,ASSPRTGDGELF
TRBJ2-1,TRBV6-5,ASSLDRNNEQF
TRBJ1-1,TRBV18,ASSPQGATEAF
TRBJ2-2,TRBV7-6,ASSPEWGLAGVGTGELF
TRBJ1-3,TRBV4-3,ASSQGTGGSGNTIY
TRBJ1-2,TRBV2,ASSDSGAFRGYT
TRBJ2-3,TRBV9,ASTTSGVVADTQY
TRBJ1-1,TRBV9,ASSVGGRTEAF
TRBJ1-1,TRBV19,ASINGRGTEAF
TRBJ2-1,TRBV24-1,ATSDPRGDEQF
TRBJ2-3,TRBV7-9,ASSFPLGSGSPDTQY
TRBJ2-1,TRBV5-1,ASRRTDYNEQF
TRBJ2-1,TRBV3-1/TRBV3-2,ASRLAGATNEQF
TRBJ2-1,TRBV15,ATSRDLAVVNEQF
TRBJ2-7,TRBV7-6,ASSPFTGKTYEQY